These 23 T cell receptor beta chains originate from one sample sequenced in a study of CD8 T cells in ankylosing spondylitis. TCRdb reprocessed the 5' RACE reads via MiXCR and lists one record per CDR3 protein. In the table there are about 250,000 distinct CDR3 sequences, roughly a third of which are singletons. The sequenced sample consisted of blood, either unsorted or a sorted T cell fraction (not recorded which). These receptors all come from a male donor with ankylosing spondylitis or in good health (not recorded which).

The chain has TRBV20-1 and TRBJ1-1; D ambiguous. Trimming cost V 5 bases and J 4 bases, with 14 bases left between them. The CDR3 totals 13 residues. Germline loops: CDR1 DFQATT, CDR2 SNEGSKA (reference sequence). The CDR3 nucleotides are TGCAGTGCTCGGACCCTAAGTGGCACTGAAGCTTTCTTT. This gives the protein CSARTLSGTEAFF.

This clonotype was recorded a few times. This chain joins TRBV12-3 or TRBV12-4 and TRBJ1-5; 9 bases agree with TRBD1. J gave up 3 bases and V 4 bases, and 4 bases lay outside the gene matches. CDR3 length: 15 residues. CDR3 region: CASSSGQGINQPQHF. In nucleotides, the CDR3 is TGTGCCAGCAGTTCCGGACAGGGGATCAATCAGCCCCAGCATTTT.

The V and J genes are TRBV25-1 and TRBJ2-1, with TRBD2 matching 14 bases. The CDR3 sequence is 16 residues long. Germline trimming cut 5 bases from V and 8 bases from J; bases unmatched to any gene: 8. Germline V gene data show CDR1 as MGHDK and CDR2 as SYGVNS. The CDR3 sequence is CASSTPTSGGAHEQFF. The CDR3, as DNA: TGTGCCAGCAGTACTCCGACTAGCGGGGGGGCCCATGAGCAGTTCTTC.

This clonotype appeared a few times. This chain joins TRBV5-6 and TRBJ1-4; TRBD1 matches 9 bases. V shed 4 bases and J 7 bases; nucleotides not matched to a gene: 11. The CDR3 length is 16 residues. Germline V lookup: CDR1 SGHDT, CDR2 YYEEEE. The CDR3, as DNA: TGTGCCAGCAGCACCACGCCGGGACAGGGTCTTGAAAAACTGTTTTTT. Its protein is CASSTTPGQGLEKLFF. The full variable domain, completed using reference TRBV5-6 and TRBJ1-4, is DAGVTQSPTHLIKTRGQQVTLRCSPKSGHDTVSWYQQALGQGPQFIFQYYEEEERQRGNFPDRFSGHQFPNYSSELNVNALLLGDSALYLCASSTTPGQGLEKLFFGSGTQLSVL.

The chain has TRBV10-3 and TRBJ2-1, with TRBD1 identical over 10 bases. With V trimmed by 6 bases and J by 10 bases, 21 bases remained unmatched. The CDR3 is 18 amino acids. Germline CDR1 is ENHRY and CDR2 is SYGVKD. The CDR3 bases are TGTGCCATCAGAAAGTCCGGGACAGGGGCCACGAGGGGTCAGGAGCAGTTCTTC. It encodes CAIRKSGTGATRGQEQFF.

The CDR3: CSARLAGGLYNTDTQYF. CDR3 coding DNA: TGCAGTGCTAGACTAGCGGGGGGCCTTTACAACACAGATACGCAGTATTTT. The chain combines TRBV20-1 with TRBJ2-3; 11 bases align to TRBD2. The junction had 9 bases not matched to a gene; V was cut back by 2 bases and J by 2 bases. Germline V gives CDR1 DFQATT, CDR2 SNEGSKA (reference sequence). This CDR3 is built from 17 residues.

This clonotype has a handful of counts. The chain uses TRBV5-5 and TRBJ2-1, with TRBD1 matching 9 bases. The CDR3 totals 15 residues. CDR1 is SGHKS and CDR2 is YYEKEE in the germline V gene (reference sequence). V lost 1 base to trimming and J lost 7 bases; unmatched junction nucleotides: 6. The CDR3 region is CASSLRRTGANEQFF. Here the CDR3 DNA reads TGTGCCAGCAGCTTGCGTAGGACAGGGGCTAATGAGCAGTTCTTC.

V usage is TRBV7-9 and J usage is TRBJ2-7; D uncertain. CDR1 and CDR2 from the germline V gene are SEHNR and FQNEAQ (reference sequence). This CDR3 region has 16 residues. Trimming left V 4 bases short and J 3 bases short, with 19 bases between. CDR3 DNA sequence: TGTGCCAGCAGCTCCTACTTAAGGGTGGATAACTACGAGCAGTACTTC. Translating it yields CASSSYLRVDNYEQYF.

The rearrangement joins TRBV6-1 to TRBJ1-5, with 8 bases that match TRBD1. Germline V lookup: CDR1 MNHNS, CDR2 SASEGT. The CDR3 loop spans 15 amino acids. Trimming cost V 6 bases and J 4 bases; bases outside gene matches: 8. CDR3 amino acids: CASSQTGATNQPQHF. In DNA form, the CDR3 reads TGTGCCAGCAGCCAGACAGGGGCGACGAATCAGCCCCAGCATTTT.

CDR3 DNA sequence: TGTGCCACCTCCAGGGACTGGAGGGGCAATCAGCCCCAGCATTTT. Its protein product is CATSRDWRGNQPQHF. The chain links TRBV10-3 to TRBJ1-5; a possible D gene is TRBD1 (5 bases). The ends were cut back, 10 bases at V and 2 bases at J, with 18 bases in the middle. Germline CDR1 and CDR2: ENHRY and SYGVKD. The CDR3 is made up of 15 amino acids.

This clonotype was found a few times. The chain has TRBV12-3 or TRBV12-4 and TRBJ2-3, with D uncertain. V was cut by 3 bases and J by 11 bases, with 12 bases left in between. CDR3 size: 12 residues. The CDR3 DNA is TGTGCCAGCAGTTTCCAGACCCAGATGCAGTATTTT. It specifies CASSFQTQMQYF.

In DNA form, the CDR3 reads TGTGCCAGCAGTGAATGGGGCGGAGAAGCTTTCTTT. This gives the protein CASSEWGGEAFF. The V and J genes are TRBV25-1 and TRBJ1-1, with D tentatively TRBD1 (5 bases). The CDR3 runs 12 residues. Germline V gene lookup returns CDR1 MGHDK and CDR2 SYGVNS. Trimming shortened V by 1 base and J by 8 bases, and 8 bases separated the two germline ends. Full variable domain (remainder filled in from reference TRBV25-1 and TRBJ1-1): EADIYQTPRYLVIGTGKKITLECSQTMGHDKMYWYQQDPGMELHLIHYSYGVNSTEKGDLSSESTVSRIRTEHFPLTLESARPSHTSQYLCASSEWGGEAFFGQGTRLTVV.

This sequence joins TRBV4-1 and TRBJ2-1; TRBD2 might be the D (6 bases). The length of the CDR3 is 17 residues. The germline V and J ends were trimmed by 3 bases and 3 bases, with 18 bases remaining between them. In germline, CDR1 is MGHRA, CDR2 YSYEKL. The CDR3 nucleotides are TGCGCCAGCAGCCACTCCCTAGCGAGGGGCTTCTACAATGAGCAGTTCTTC. Translated: CASSHSLARGFYNEQFF.

The J gene is TRBJ2-3, the V gene TRBV5-1, with a tentative D call TRBD1 (5 bases). CDR3 size: 14 residues. Germline V CDR1 and CDR2: SGHRS, YFSETQ. The V end lost 4 bases, the J end lost 3 bases, and 12 bases lay between the germline ends. This chain's CDR3 is CASSPTQGTDTQYF. The DNA for the CDR3 is TGCGCCAGCAGCCCGACCCAGGGAACAGATACGCAGTATTTT.

This clonotype has a handful of counts. The chain employs TRBV4-1 and TRBJ2-7; maybe TRBD1 (6 bases). V lost 4 bases to trimming and J lost 5 bases, with 12 bases between them. CDR1 is MGHRA and CDR2 is YSYEKL in the germline V gene. This CDR3 contains 13 residues. CDR3 protein: CASSLSDSHEQYF. The CDR3 nucleotides are TGCGCCAGCAGCCTGTCGGACAGTCACGAGCAGTACTTC.

The chain employs TRBV29-1 and TRBJ2-1; D remains unclear. Germline values: CDR1 SQVTM, CDR2 ANQGSEA. The V end lost 5 bases, the J end lost 0 bases, and 20 bases lay between the germline ends. The CDR3 runs 17 residues. CDR3 region: CSVYFKSSKSSYNEQFF. CDR3 DNA sequence: TGCAGCGTTTATTTTAAAAGCTCAAAGAGCTCCTACAATGAGCAGTTCTTC.

The J gene is TRBJ2-2, the V gene TRBV6-1, with a weak D call TRBD1 (6 bases). V was clipped by 11 bases and J by 4 bases, with 20 bases between them. From germline, CDR1 is MNHNS and CDR2 SASEGT. This CDR3 contains 15 residues. The CDR3 sequence: CAARADRPFTGELFF. CDR3 nucleotides: TGTGCCGCTCGGGCGGACAGACCCTTCACCGGGGAGCTGTTTTTT.

The chain has TRBV2 and TRBJ2-3; D possibly corresponds to TRBD1 (5 bases). The germline V gene has CDR1 SNHLY and CDR2 FYNNEI. The CDR3 contains 15 residues. The V end lost 2 bases, the J end lost 0 bases, and 9 bases lay between the germline ends. CDR3 nucleotide sequence: TGTGCCAGCAGTGAATTTCGACAGAGCACAGATACGCAGTATTTT. It yields the protein CASSEFRQSTDTQYF.

The chain recombines TRBV20-1 with TRBJ2-1; no clear D. Germline V gives CDR1 DFQATT, CDR2 SNEGSKA (reference sequence). V was clipped by 0 bases and J by 10 bases, with 19 bases between them. CDR3 length: 15 amino acids. The CDR3 reads CSARDLGGYPWEQFF. The CDR3 DNA reads TGCAGTGCTAGAGATCTCGGCGGCTACCCGTGGGAGCAGTTCTTC.

In its sample, this clonotype was seen many times. The V gene is TRBV9, the J gene TRBJ1-5; the D is unclear. The CDR3 runs 15 residues. V lost 4 bases and J 2 bases, leaving 13 bases between the germline ends. CDR1 SGDLS and CDR2 YYNGEE come from the germline V gene. CDR3 DNA sequence: TGTGCCAGCAGCCTGGACGGTACCCGCAATCAGCCCCAGCATTTT. It codes for CASSLDGTRNQPQHF.

This chain uses TRBV5-1 with TRBJ2-1; D perhaps matches TRBD2 (6 bases). Trimming took off 4 bases at V and 3 bases at J, with 11 bases between the two ends. The CDR3 totals 14 residues. Germline CDR1 is SGHRS and CDR2 is YFSETQ. This CDR3 reads CASSAEGFYNEQFF. The CDR3 coding sequence is TGCGCCAGCAGCGCGGAGGGTTTCTACAATGAGCAGTTCTTC. Looking up the rest from reference TRBV5-1 and TRBJ2-1 gives the full variable domain: KAGVTQTPRYLIKTRGQQVTLSCSPISGHRSVSWYQQTPGQGLQFLFEYFSETQRNKGNFPGRFSGRQFSNSRSEMNVSTLELGDSALYLCASSAEGFYNEQFFGPGTRLTVL.

This clonotype was seen only a few times. The chain carries TRBV12-3 or TRBV12-4 and TRBJ2-1, with TRBD1 matching over 11 bases. Losses at the gene ends were 7 bases for V and 9 bases for J; bases not matched to a gene: 8. CDR3 size: 14 residues. CDR3 sequence: CASTGQGAGVEQFF. The CDR3 DNA reads as TGTGCCAGCACCGGACAGGGGGCAGGGGTTGAGCAGTTCTTC.

The rearrangement uses TRBV6-2 or TRBV6-3 and TRBJ2-1; 11 nucleotides align to TRBD1. Trimming at V came to 0 bases and at J to 3 bases, leaving 13 bases not matched to a gene. In germline, CDR1 is MNHEY, CDR2 SVGEGT. This CDR3 is 20 amino acids long. CDR3 nucleotides: TGTGCCAGCAGTTACTCCCCCGGGACAGGGGGAGACCTTAACTACAATGAGCAGTTCTTC. It yields the protein CASSYSPGTGGDLNYNEQFF.